The 5 T cell receptor beta chains given below trace back to one sample, sequenced in a study of Graves' ophthalmopathy and Graves' hyperthyroidism. The authors amplified TCR beta CDR3 regions, and they did so from RNA transcripts for repertoire sequencing. The first-round RT-PCR employed HTBI primers together with the Qiagen OneStep RT-PCR kit. A multiplex PCR was then performed as the second round. TCRdb re-called the multiplex PCR reads through MiXCR, storing one row per CDR3 protein. The sample yields over a million distinct CDR3 sequences, about 38% seen once. Sequencing was performed on peripheral blood or thyroid tissue (not recorded which). The receptors were gathered from an adult man with Graves' hyperthyroidism.

The chain joins TRBV11-2 to TRBJ2-5; perhaps TRBD1 as D (6 bases). The CDR3 consists of 14 residues. V shed 5 bases and J shed 1 base, with 11 bases lying between them. The germline CDR1 and CDR2 sequences are SGHAT and FQNNGV. In DNA form, the CDR3 reads TGTGCCAGCAGCGCGCAACAGGGCCAAGAGACCCAGTACTTC. It specifies CASSAQQGQETQYF.

This clonotype was recorded at least ten times. This rearrangement joins TRBV12-3 or TRBV12-4 to TRBJ1-2; the match to TRBD1 covers 7 bases. The CDR3 is 14 amino acids. Germline trimming cut 5 bases from V and 2 bases from J; bases unmatched to any gene: 5. CDR3 sequence reads: CASSPPDRNYGYTF. CDR3 in DNA: TGTGCCAGCAGTCCCCCGGACAGGAACTATGGCTACACCTTC.

This CDR3 reads CAIIEPGLASGELFF. The CDR3, as DNA: TGTGCCATCATCGAGCCGGGACTAGCAAGTGGGGAGCTGTTTTTT. The V and J genes are TRBV10-3 and TRBJ2-2; 9 bases map to TRBD2. V lost 7 bases to trimming and J lost 8 bases; unmatched junction nucleotides: 11. Per the germline V gene, CDR1 is ENHRY and CDR2 is SYGVKD. CDR3 length: 15 residues.

The chain recombines TRBV2 with TRBJ1-2; TRBD1 might be the D (5 bases). V lost 3 bases, J lost 6 bases, and 11 bases lay in between. The CDR3 has 13 residues. Germline values: CDR1 SNHLY, CDR2 FYNNEI. CDR3 amino acids: CASSESQADGYTF. The CDR3 DNA sequence: TGTGCCAGCAGTGAGTCACAGGCGGATGGCTACACCTTC.

This clonotype has a count of ten or more. The rearrangement links TRBV11-2 to TRBJ2-7; possible D gene TRBD2, 5 bases. Trimming removed 2 bases from V and 6 bases from J, with 14 bases in between. CDR1 is SGHAT and CDR2 is FQNNGV in the germline V gene. The CDR3 is 14 amino acids. Here the CDR3 reads CASSLRGSTGEQYF. Written as DNA, the CDR3 is TGTGCCAGCAGCTTACGGGGATCTACGGGCGAGCAGTACTTC.